The rows below give T cell receptor beta chains drawn from one sample of a study of cytomegalovirus exposure and HLA in healthy donors. Measured with immunoSEQ multiplex PCR; TCRdb has only the in-frame clones, and not every one. The sample includes about 180,000 clones, about 80% of them seen just once. The sample consisted of PBMCs. Receptors were obtained from a woman in her twenties or thirties in good health and CMV-seronegative. Both conserved end residues are part of each CDR3. Each record gives: clone size, CDR3 length, V gene, J gene, D gene, CDR3 protein, CDR3 DNA. A D gene is named only where the DNA matches it firmly. Rows may omit the clone size; those that give it use once, few, many or a size class.

NA	15	TRBV7-6	TRBJ1-1	NA	CASSFAGGRNTEAFF	TGTGCCAGCAGCTTTGCCGGGGGGCGCAACACTGAAGCTTTCTTT
NA	14	TRBV30	TRBJ2-7	NA	CAWGVGRGTYEQYF	TGTGCCTGGGGGGTGGGGCGGGGCACCTACGAGCAGTACTTC
few	14	TRBV6-5	TRBJ2-7	TRBD1	CASRKGTGIYEQYF	TGTGCCAGCAGGAAGGGGACAGGGATCTACGAGCAGTACTTC
once	13	TRBV9	TRBJ2-1	NA	CASSAHAEGGQFF	TGTGCCAGCAGCGCACACGCGGAAGGGGGGCAGTTCTTC
few	19	TRBV21-1	TRBJ2-7	NA	CASSKLEQSPLPSPHEQYF	TGTGCCAGCAGCAAATTGGAACAGTCACCCCTTCCCTCTCCTCACGAGCAGTACTTC
NA	17	TRBV9	TRBJ1-5	TRBD1	CASSVLQGVGRNQPQHF	TGTGCCAGCAGCGTGTTACAGGGGGTCGGCCGTAATCAGCCCCAGCATTTT
NA	13	TRBV12-5	TRBJ1-1	NA	CASAPLRNTEAFF	TGTGCTAGTGCCCCACTTAGAAACACTGAAGCTTTCTTT
NA	15	TRBV15	TRBJ1-5	TRBD1	CATSNSIGGGGPQHF	TGTGCCACCAGCAATTCAATAGGGGGCGGAGGGCCCCAGCATTTT
NA	15	TRBV6-1	TRBJ1-2	TRBD1	CASRLVTGGAYGYTF	TGTGCCAGCAGATTGGTGACAGGGGGCGCGTATGGCTACACCTTC
once	14	TRBV6-4	TRBJ1-2	NA	CASSPSWAGYGYTF	TGTGCCAGCAGCCCGTCATGGGCGGGGTATGGCTACACCTTC
NA	14	TRBV15	TRBJ1-2	NA	CATTRNPANYGYTF	TGTGCCACCACCAGGAATCCAGCTAACTATGGCTACACCTTC
NA	16	TRBV6-6	TRBJ1-2	NA	CASGLWSAGVVQGYTF	TGTGCCAGCGGGCTTTGGTCGGCAGGGGTCGTACAGGGCTACACCTTC
few	14	TRBV7-9	TRBJ1-1	TRBD1	CASSLGQGNTEAFF	TGTGCCAGCAGCTTAGGACAGGGGAACACTGAAGCTTTCTTT
NA	18	TRBV23-1	TRBJ2-5	TRBD1	CASSPTAETGSICKTQYF	TGCGCCAGCAGTCCGACGGCGGAGACAGGGTCCATCTGCAAGACCCAGTACTTC
NA	15	TRBV30	TRBJ2-5	TRBD2	CAWSVGRGGLETQYF	TGTGCCTGGAGTGTAGGGCGGGGGGGCCTGGAGACCCAGTACTTC
NA	13	TRBV5-6	TRBJ1-2	TRBD1	CASSQTGGWGYTF	TGTGCCAGCAGCCAAACAGGGGGTTGGGGCTACACCTTC
NA	14	TRBV25-1	TRBJ1-6	NA	CASSESGAASPLHF	TGTGCCAGCAGTGAATCAGGGGCAGCCTCACCCCTCCACTTT
NA	12	TRBV2	TRBJ2-7	NA	CASSEPNYEQYF	TGTGCCAGCAGTGAACCTAACTACGAGCAGTACTTC
NA	14	TRBV7-9	TRBJ2-7	TRBD1	CASSSQQGSYEQYF	TGTGCCAGCAGCTCACAACAGGGGTCCTACGAGCAGTACTTC
few	15	TRBV19	TRBJ2-7	TRBD2	CASSIGLAGTYEQYF	TGTGCCAGTAGTATTGGACTAGCGGGGACCTACGAGCAGTACTTC
NA	14	TRBV5-1	TRBJ1-4	TRBD1	CASSPGQEFEKLFF	TGCGCCAGCAGCCCCGGACAGGAATTTGAAAAACTGTTTTTT
NA	15	TRBV7-2	TRBJ2-3	TRBD2	CASSFMGLAADTQYF	TGTGCCAGCAGCTTCATGGGACTAGCGGCAGATACGCAGTATTTT
NA	15	TRBV13	TRBJ1-2	TRBD1	CASSSRQGGIYGYTF	TGTGCCAGCAGCTCAAGACAGGGGGGAATCTATGGCTACACCTTC
NA	17	TRBV4-1	TRBJ2-5	TRBD2	CASSQEQIAGYQETQYF	TGCGCCAGCAGCCAAGAACAAATAGCGGGGTACCAAGAGACCCAGTACTTC
few	15	TRBV27	TRBJ2-7	TRBD2	CASTWGGSNSYEQYF	TGTGCCAGCACCTGGGGGGGGTCCAACTCCTACGAGCAGTACTTC
NA	11	TRBV30	TRBJ2-3	NA	CAWGTSDTQYF	TGTGCCTGGGGCACTAGCGATACGCAGTATTTT
medium-sized	15	TRBV6-1	TRBJ2-3	TRBD2	CASSHLAGESDTQYF	TGTGCCAGCAGTCATTTAGCGGGGGAGTCAGATACGCAGTATTTT
NA	14	TRBV2	TRBJ1-3	NA	CASMRGAGGNTIYF	TGTGCCAGCATGCGGGGGGCGGGCGGAAACACCATATATTTT
NA	12	TRBV7-9	TRBJ2-2	NA	CASSSGAGELFF	TGTGCCAGCAGCTCAGGGGCTGGGGAGCTGTTTTTT
NA	17	TRBV10-3	TRBJ2-6	TRBD1	CATGEGTGGSGANVLTF	TGTGCCACCGGAGAGGGGACAGGGGGCTCTGGGGCCAACGTCCTGACTTTC
few	19	TRBV10-3	TRBJ2-5	TRBD2	CAISDPSGRLAHNQETQYF	TGTGCCATCAGTGATCCCTCGGGAAGACTAGCGCACAACCAAGAGACCCAGTACTTC
NA	17	TRBV2	TRBJ2-5	TRBD2	CASSIYASGGFQETQYF	TGTGCCAGCTCTATCTATGCTAGCGGGGGATTCCAAGAGACCCAGTACTTC
once	15	TRBV9	TRBJ2-1	NA	CASSVTVNVYNEQFF	TGTGCCAGCAGCGTAACGGTGAACGTCTACAATGAGCAGTTCTTC
NA	16	TRBV5-1	TRBJ2-2	TRBD1	CASSFSGTGNTGELFF	TGCGCCAGCAGCTTTTCTGGGACAGGGAACACCGGGGAGCTGTTTTTT
NA	14	TRBV27	TRBJ1-4	NA	CASSFGLSNEKLFF	TGTGCCAGCAGTTTTGGCCTTTCTAATGAAAAACTGTTTTTT
once	14	TRBV7-2	TRBJ1-5	TRBD1	CASSFGQGNQPQHF	TGTGCCAGCAGCTTTGGACAGGGCAATCAGCCCCAGCATTTT
NA	14	TRBV9	TRBJ2-7	NA	CASSVERGSYEQYF	TGTGCCAGCAGCGTAGAACGGGGATCCTACGAGCAGTACTTC
NA	13	TRBV4-2	TRBJ2-3	NA	CASAGMSTDTQYF	TGTGCCAGCGCAGGCATGAGCACAGATACGCAGTATTTT
NA	12	TRBV30	TRBJ1-1	TRBD1	CAFDRGNTEAFF	TGTGCCTTTGACAGGGGTAACACTGAAGCTTTCTTT
NA	13	TRBV18	TRBJ2-7	NA	CASSPTVSYEQYF	TGTGCCAGCTCACCGACAGTCTCCTACGAGCAGTACTTC
few	22	TRBV19	TRBJ2-6	TRBD2	CASSMNKGTSGGVVSGANVLTF	TGTGCCAGTAGTATGAATAAAGGGACTAGCGGGGGGGTAGTATCTGGGGCCAACGTCCTGACTTTC
NA	14	TRBV4-2	TRBJ2-1	TRBD2	CASSQATLAGEQFF	TGTGCCAGCAGCCAAGCCACGCTAGCGGGTGAGCAGTTCTTC
few	16	TRBV11-2	TRBJ1-2	NA	CASSLFQGWVNYGYTF	TGTGCCAGCAGCTTATTCCAGGGGTGGGTAAACTATGGCTACACCTTC
NA	16	TRBV18	TRBJ1-1	TRBD1	CASSPSGQVMNTEAFF	TGTGCCAGCTCACCATCTGGACAGGTGATGAACACTGAAGCTTTCTTT